This TCR beta chain was recorded in a study of human T cells and chemical hapten exposure. The table lists this clonotype with many counts. Noted time point: patch test 1, 2 weeks after DPC sensitization. Treatment: therapeutic diphenylcyclopropenone sensitization with weekly scalp DPC. Using its own MiXCR run on the RACE reads, TCRdb lists one record per CDR3 protein. The sample includes roughly 82,000 distinct CDR3 sequences, about 12% of them seen just once. CDR3 length: 15 amino acids. V lost 11 bases and J 0 bases, leaving 17 bases between the germline ends. Per the germline V gene, CDR1 is KGHDR and CDR2 is SFDVKD.

The sequenced sample was whole blood, obtained in connection with sensitization to the hapten diphenylcyclopropenone (DPC). The receptor's source is a woman aged 55-70 years with alopecia areata. Some clones in this sample may be carry-over from other donors' samples. The gene calls are TRBV24-1 and TRBJ2-3; weak D call: TRBD2 (6 bases). The CDR3 DNA sequence: TGTGCCATCGGGGGAGATGGAACTAGCACAGATACGCAGTATTTT. This sequence encodes CAIGGDGTSTDTQYF.